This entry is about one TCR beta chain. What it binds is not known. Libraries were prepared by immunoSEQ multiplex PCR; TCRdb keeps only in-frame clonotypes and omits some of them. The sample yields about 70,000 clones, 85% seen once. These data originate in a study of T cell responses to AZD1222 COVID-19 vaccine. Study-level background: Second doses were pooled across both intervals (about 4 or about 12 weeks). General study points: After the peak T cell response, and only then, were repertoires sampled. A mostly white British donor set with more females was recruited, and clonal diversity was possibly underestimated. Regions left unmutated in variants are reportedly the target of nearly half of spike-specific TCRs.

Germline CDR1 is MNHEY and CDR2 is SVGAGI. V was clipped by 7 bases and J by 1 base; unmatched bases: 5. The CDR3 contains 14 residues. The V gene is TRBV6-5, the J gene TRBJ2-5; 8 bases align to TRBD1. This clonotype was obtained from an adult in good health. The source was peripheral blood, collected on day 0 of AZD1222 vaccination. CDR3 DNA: TGTGCCAGCATACCCGGGACAGGCCAAGAGACCCAGTACTTC. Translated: CASIPGTGQETQYF.